Listed below are T cell receptor beta chains from one sample, sequenced in a study of T cell repertoires in cytomegalovirus infection. TCRdb reanalysed the reads using MiXCR and keeps one entry per CDR3 protein. Among hundreds of thousands of distinct CDR3 sequences listed, under 45% were seen once. Their antigens remain unidentified. This material consisted of cultured PBMCs, taken from culture after CMV antigen stimulation. These receptor sequences come from a human donor in good health (CMV status not recorded). Some clones in this sample may be carry-over from other donors' samples. CDR3s include the opening cysteine and the closing phenylalanine or tryptophan. D genes are given only for firm matches. Rows give clone size only sometimes, using once, few, many, or a class for an expanded clone.

V	size	D	J	CDR3	DNA
TRBV7-2	many	.	TRBJ2-7	CASSRAGTPSSYEQYF	TGTGCCAGCAGCAGAGCCGGGACTCCGAGCTCCTACGAGCAGTACTTC
TRBV20-1	.	.	TRBJ2-1	CSCGVYNEQFF	TGCAGTTGTGGAGTCTACAATGAGCAGTTCTTC
TRBV6-6	few	TRBD2	TRBJ2-1	CASCPYTSGGYNEQFF	TGTGCCAGCTGTCCCTATACTAGCGGGGGGTACAATGAGCAGTTCTTC
TRBV29-1	.	.	TRBJ2-3	CSVENGQGIGPDTQYF	TGCAGCGTTGAAAACGGCCAGGGGATTGGTCCAGATACGCAGTATTTT
TRBV5-6	.	.	TRBJ2-7	CASSLARNEQYF	TGTGCCAGCAGCTTGGCCAGGAACGAGCAGTACTTC
TRBV7-6	once	TRBD2	TRBJ2-1	CASSFSSGRRNEQFF	TGTGCCAGCAGCTTCTCTAGCGGGAGGAGGAATGAGCAGTTCTTC
TRBV12-3/TRBV12-4	few	TRBD2	TRBJ2-3	CASSQRTSGTDTQYF	TGTGCCAGCAGCCAACGGACTAGCGGTACAGATACGCAGTATTTT
TRBV12-3/TRBV12-4	.	.	TRBJ1-2	CASSFPRRGYTF	TGTGCCAGCAGTTTTCCCCGAAGGGGCTACACCTTC
TRBV7-2	.	.	TRBJ1-2	CASSWTDYGYTF	TGTGCCAGCAGTTGGACGGACTATGGCTACACCTTC
TRBV5-1	few	.	TRBJ2-1	CASSWERVLGKGQFF	TGCGCCAGCAGCTGGGAGCGGGTTTTGGGGAAAGGGCAGTTCTTC
TRBV5-5	.	.	TRBJ2-3	CASSFRTKGDTQYF	TGTGCCAGCAGCTTCAGGACTAAGGGAGATACGCAGTATTTT
TRBV19	.	.	TRBJ1-1	CASSSRATEAFF	TGTGCCAGTAGCTCAAGGGCCACTGAAGCTTTCTTT
TRBV20-1	.	.	TRBJ1-1	CSARGFRYAGTEAFF	TGCAGTGCTAGAGGTTTCAGGTACGCGGGGACTGAAGCTTTCTTT
TRBV19	few	.	TRBJ2-7	CASRGATEYHEQYF	TGTGCCAGTAGAGGGGCAACCGAGTACCACGAGCAGTACTTC
TRBV10-3	.	TRBD1	TRBJ2-5	CAISTGGETQYF	TGTGCCATCAGTACAGGGGGAGAGACCCAGTACTTC
TRBV7-2	.	.	TRBJ2-2	CATEITNTGELFF	TGTGCCACCGAGATAACGAACACCGGGGAGCTGTTTTTT
TRBV27	.	TRBD1	TRBJ1-4	CASSRQGQWTNEKLFF	TGTGCCAGCAGCCGCCAGGGACAGTGGACAAATGAAAAACTGTTTTTT
TRBV2	once	.	TRBJ2-1	CASRAAGTDEQFF	TGTGCCAGCAGGGCCGCCGGCACCGATGAGCAGTTCTTC
TRBV7-2	few	.	TRBJ2-1	CASSLAAAAGDNEQFF	TGTGCCAGCAGCTTAGCCGCCGCGGCAGGGGACAATGAGCAGTTCTTC
TRBV10-3	few	.	TRBJ1-5	CAISESNRGNQPQHF	TGTGCCATCAGTGAGTCTAACCGCGGCAATCAGCCCCAGCATTTT
TRBV19	.	.	TRBJ1-2	CASSRATVNYGYTF	TGTGCCAGTAGTAGGGCCACTGTTAACTATGGCTACACCTTC
TRBV7-2	.	TRBD1	TRBJ1-1	CASSLMSGGNTEAFF	TGTGCCAGCAGCTTAATGTCAGGGGGGAACACTGAAGCTTTCTTT
TRBV29-1	few	.	TRBJ2-1	CSVERDGVPGEQFF	TGCAGCGTTGAACGGGACGGAGTCCCTGGTGAGCAGTTCTTC
TRBV19	few	.	TRBJ2-7	CASSKPGVGYEQYF	TGTGCCAGTAGTAAACCTGGGGTTGGCTACGAGCAGTACTTC
TRBV6-2/TRBV6-3	.	.	TRBJ1-1	CASSYLAPGGYTEAFF	TGTGCCAGCAGTTACCTAGCGCCCGGCGGCTACACTGAAGCTTTCTTT
TRBV28	once	.	TRBJ1-1	CASSVPPGITEAFF	TGTGCCAGCAGTGTACCCCCAGGGATCACTGAAGCTTTCTTT
TRBV24-1	few	TRBD1	TRBJ2-3	CATSDFGTAHNNPPDTQYF	TGTGCCACCAGTGATTTTGGGACAGCCCACAATAATCCTCCAGATACGCAGTATTTT
TRBV11-2	.	.	TRBJ2-7	CASSLDGTFYEQYF	TGTGCCAGCAGCTTAGATGGGACCTTCTACGAGCAGTACTTC
TRBV7-2	.	TRBD2	TRBJ2-3	CASSPIAGGPTDTQYF	TGTGCCAGCAGCCCAATAGCGGGAGGGCCCACAGATACGCAGTATTTT
TRBV7-6	many	.	TRBJ1-5	CASSLAAAVSNQPQHF	TGTGCCAGCAGCTTAGCGGCGGCGGTTAGCAATCAGCCCCAGCATTTT
TRBV15	.	TRBD1	TRBJ2-5	CATSKRRTGEAETQYF	TGTGCCACCAGCAAAAGAAGGACAGGGGAGGCGGAGACCCAGTACTTC